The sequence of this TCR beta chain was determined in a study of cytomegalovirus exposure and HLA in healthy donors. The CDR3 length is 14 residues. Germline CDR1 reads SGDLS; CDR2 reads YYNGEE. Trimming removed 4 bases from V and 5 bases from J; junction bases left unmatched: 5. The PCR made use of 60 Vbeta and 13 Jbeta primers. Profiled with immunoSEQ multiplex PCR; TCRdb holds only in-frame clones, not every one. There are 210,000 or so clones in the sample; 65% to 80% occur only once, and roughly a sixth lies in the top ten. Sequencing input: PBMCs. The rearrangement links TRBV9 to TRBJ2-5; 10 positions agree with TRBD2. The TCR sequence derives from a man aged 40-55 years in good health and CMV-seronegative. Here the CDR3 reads CASSPLTSGETQYF. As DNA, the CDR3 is TGTGCCAGCAGCCCCCTGACTAGCGGGGAGACCCAGTACTTC.